Presented here are 7 T cell receptor beta chains from one specimen sequenced in a study of tumor-infiltrating lymphocytes in oesophageal squamous cell carcinoma. One entry per CDR3 protein, called by TCRdb with MiXCR from the PCR reads. Of 12,000 or so distinct CDR3 sequences detected, 50% to 65% appear once; the ten largest clones hold about 30%. Sequences were obtained from esophageal tumor tissue. These receptors were collected from a female donor with esophageal squamous cell carcinoma.

This clonotype was observed a single time. This sequence may be a read error, since a much larger clone differs from it by one base. The gene calls are TRBV19 and TRBJ2-1; TRBD2 is a possible D gene (5 bases). V was pared by 6 bases and J by 10 bases, with 31 bases between. The germline V gene has CDR1 LNHDA and CDR2 SQIVND (reference sequence). The CDR3 totals 18 residues. CDR3 sequence reads: CASSMVDTGYRGSYEQFF. The CDR3 DNA is TGTGCCAGTAGCATGGTTGATACGGGGTATCGAGGCTCCTACGAGCAGTTCTTC.

J is TRBJ1-4 and V is TRBV7-8; tentative D call: TRBD1 (5 bases). Germline V gene sequence: CDR1 SGHVS, CDR2 FQNEAQ. Trimming stripped 5 bases from V and 8 bases from J, with 12 bases between. The CDR3 runs to 13 residues. The CDR3 DNA reads as TGTGCCAGCAGCCCGGGGGTAGGGGAAAAACTGTTTTTT. Translating it yields CASSPGVGEKLFF. The full variable domain, with the rest looked up from reference TRBV7-8 and TRBJ1-4, is GAGVSQSPRYKVAKRGQDVALRCDPISGHVSLFWYQQALGQGPEFLTYFQNEAQLDKSGLPSDRFFAERPEGSVSTLKIQRTQQEDSAVYLCASSPGVGEKLFFGSGTQLSVL.

This sequence joins TRBV11-1 and TRBJ2-3; either TRBD1 or TRBD2 may supply D (5 bases each). The DNA end is more similar to TRBJ2-7, so the J call may be wrong. The CDR3 runs 12 residues. CDR1 SGHAT and CDR2 FQDESV come from the germline V gene (reference sequence). This CDR3 reads CASSLTGTEQYF. The CDR3 DNA follows: TGTGCCAGCAGCTTAACGGGGACCGAGCAGTACTTC.

The J gene is TRBJ2-4, the V gene TRBV7-8; D is possibly TRBD1 (6 bases). The DNA end is a closer match to TRBJ2-7, so the J assignment may be wrong. The length of the CDR3 is 14 residues. Germline-derived CDR1 and CDR2 are SGHVS and FQNEAQ. Written as DNA, the CDR3 is TGTGCCAGCAGCTTACCAGGGGTAACCTACGAGCAGTACTTC. Its translation is CASSLPGVTYEQYF.

This clonotype is classed as large. The gene calls are TRBV7-9 and TRBJ2-4; D may be TRBD1 or TRBD2 (6 bases each). Germline V gene lookup returns CDR1 SEHNR and CDR2 FQNEAQ (reference sequence). The V end was cut by 5 bases, the J end by 9 bases, with 17 bases between. The CDR3 is made up of 14 amino acids. The CDR3 nucleotides read TGTGCCAGCAGCACTACGGTAGGGGGGTCCATTCAGTACTTC. Translating it yields CASSTTVGGSIQYF. Supplemented by reference TRBV7-9 and TRBJ2-4, the full variable domain reads DTGVSQNPRHKITKRGQNVTFRCDPISEHNRLYWYRQTLGQGPEFLTYFQNEAQLEKSRLLSDRFSAERPKGSFSTLEIQRTEQGDSAMYLCASSTTVGGSIQYFGAGTRLSVL.

The rearrangement links TRBV11-3 to TRBJ2-3; weak D call: TRBD2 (6 bases). The CDR3 has 13 residues. Germline-derived CDR1 and CDR2 are SGHNT and YENEEA. Trimming took 4 bases from V and 2 from J, leaving 7 bases between them. This CDR3 is CASSSGDTDTQYF. The CDR3 DNA is TGTGCCAGCAGCTCGGGGGACACAGATACGCAGTATTTT.

This chain connects TRBV27 to TRBJ2-1; the match to TRBD1 covers 8 bases. CDR1 and CDR2 (germline): MNHEY, SMNVEV (reference sequence). The CDR3 totals 14 residues. V gave up 2 bases and J gave up 8 bases; unmatched junction bases: 5. The CDR3 bases are TGTGCCAGCAGTTTAGGACAGGGTCTCGATGAGCAGTTCTTC. Protein product: CASSLGQGLDEQFF.